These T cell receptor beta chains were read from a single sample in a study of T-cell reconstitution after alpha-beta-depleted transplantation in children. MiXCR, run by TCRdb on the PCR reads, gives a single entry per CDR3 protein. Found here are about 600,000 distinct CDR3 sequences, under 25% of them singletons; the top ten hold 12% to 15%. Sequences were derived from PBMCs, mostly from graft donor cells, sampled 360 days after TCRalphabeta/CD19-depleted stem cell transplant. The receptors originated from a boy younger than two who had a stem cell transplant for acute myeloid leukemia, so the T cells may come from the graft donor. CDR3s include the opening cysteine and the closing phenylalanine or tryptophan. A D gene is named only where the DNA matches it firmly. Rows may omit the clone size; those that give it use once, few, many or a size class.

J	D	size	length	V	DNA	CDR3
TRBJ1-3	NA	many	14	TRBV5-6	TGTGCCAGCAGCTTAACTAGCTCTGGAAACACCATATATTTT	CASSLTSSGNTIYF
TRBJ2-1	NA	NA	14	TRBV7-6	TGTGCCAGCAGCCCGTGGACCTCGGGCGCTGAGCAGTTCTTC	CASSPWTSGAEQFF
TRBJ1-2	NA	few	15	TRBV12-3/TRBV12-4	TGTGCCAGCAGTTTTTCCCCGGAAGGCCACTATGGCTACACCTTC	CASSFSPEGHYGYTF
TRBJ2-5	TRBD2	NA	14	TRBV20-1	TGCAGCGGTCATCCGGGGGGGGAACAAGAGACCCAGTACTTC	CSGHPGGEQETQYF
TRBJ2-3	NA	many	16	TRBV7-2	TGTGCCGGGGCCCGGGCCCCGAGGGGTGACACAGATACGCAGTATTTT	CAGARAPRGDTDTQYF
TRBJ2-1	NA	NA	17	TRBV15	TGTGCCACCAGCAGAGTCCCAGCGGCGGAGGCCTACAATGAGCAGTTCTTC	CATSRVPAAEAYNEQFF
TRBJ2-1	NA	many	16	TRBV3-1	TGTGCCAGCAGCCAGCAGACCCGGGGGCGTTACAATGAGCAGTTCTTC	CASSQQTRGRYNEQFF
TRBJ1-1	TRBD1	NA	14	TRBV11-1	TGTGCCAGCAGCACGCGGACAGGGGAAACTGAAGCTTTCTTT	CASSTRTGETEAFF
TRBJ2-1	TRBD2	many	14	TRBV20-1	TGCAGTGCTAGAGCTCTAGCGGTCGACAATGAGCAGTTCTTC	CSARALAVDNEQFF
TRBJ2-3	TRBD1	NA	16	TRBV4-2	TGTGCCAGCAGCCAAGGGGACAGGCAGGAAACAGATACGCAGTATTTT	CASSQGDRQETDTQYF
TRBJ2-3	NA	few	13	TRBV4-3	TGCGCCAGCAGCCTTACCTGGGCAGATACGCAGTATTTT	CASSLTWADTQYF
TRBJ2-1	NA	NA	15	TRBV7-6	TGTGCCAGCAGCTTAGTCCCGGCAGGGGGGAATGAGCAGTTCTTC	CASSLVPAGGNEQFF
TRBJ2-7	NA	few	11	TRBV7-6	TGTGCCAGCGGATCCCGCTACGAGCAGTACTTC	CASGSRYEQYF
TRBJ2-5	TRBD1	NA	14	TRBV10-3	TGTGCCATCAGTGAGACAGGGGAGAAAGGGACCCAGTACTTC	CAISETGEKGTQYF
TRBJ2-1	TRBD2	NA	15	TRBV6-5	TGTGCCAGCAGTTCCGGGACTAGCGGGGTCAATGAGCAGTTCTTC	CASSSGTSGVNEQFF
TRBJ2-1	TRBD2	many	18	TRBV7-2	TGTGCCAGCAGCCGACGGACTAGCGGGGGGGCAGGCTACAATGAGCAGTTCTTC	CASSRRTSGGAGYNEQFF
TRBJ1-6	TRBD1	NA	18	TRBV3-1	TGTGCCAGCAGCCAAAGGACAGGGTCGGCCTCTATAAGTTCACCCCTCCACTTT	CASSQRTGSASISSPLHF
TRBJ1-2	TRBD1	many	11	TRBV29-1	TGCAGCGTTGGGCAGGGGGCTGGCTACACCTTC	CSVGQGAGYTF
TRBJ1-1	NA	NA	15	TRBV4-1	TGCGCCAGCAGCCAGCAGAGAGGCATGAACACTGAAGCTTTCTTT	CASSQQRGMNTEAFF
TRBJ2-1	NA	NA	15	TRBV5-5	TGTGCCAGCAGCTTGGTTGCGGGGCTTTACAATGAGCAGTTCTTC	CASSLVAGLYNEQFF
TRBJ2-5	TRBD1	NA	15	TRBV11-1	TGTGCCAGCAGCATACCGGGACAGAAAGACGAGAGCCAGTACTTC	CASSIPGQKDESQYF
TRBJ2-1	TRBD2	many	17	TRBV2	TGTGCCAGCAGTGAAGCCCTTTTTTCTAGCGGGGAGGATGAGCAGTTCTTC	CASSEALFSSGEDEQFF